This T cell receptor (beta chain) derives from a study of OX40 agonist ivuxolimab in advanced cancers. Overall study context: Each dose-escalation patient presented with hepatocellular carcinoma, melanoma, renal cell or head and neck cancer. Enrollees could have had prior anti-PD-1, anti-PD-L1 or anti-CTLA-4 therapy, which over 35% had received. Two patients with cutaneous melanoma and one with hepatocellular carcinoma, three in total, showed partial responses. Study-wide points: At 0.1-3.0 mg/kg, partial responders had clonal expansion among the lowest observed.

This clone was counted between two and nine times. Its antigen remains unidentified. The repertoire was sequenced with immunoSEQ multiplex PCR; TCRdb's copy has only in-frame clones and lacks some. The repertoire holds 12,000 or so clones, with about 86% as singletons. Losses at the gene ends were 5 bases for V and 7 bases for J; bases not matched to a gene: 3. The CDR3 runs to 14 residues. Germline V gives CDR1 SGHTA, CDR2 FQGNSA. This sequence was found in an adult with an advanced solid tumor such as melanoma, head and neck, liver or kidney cancer. The V call is TRBV7-2, the J call TRBJ1-6; 9 nucleotides line up with TRBD1. This sample comprised CD4+ or CD8+ T cells sorted from blood, obtained in a trial of the OX40 agonist ivuxolimab. CDR3 sequence: CASSMGTGNSPLHF. CDR3 DNA sequence: TGTGCCAGCAGCATGGGGACAGGGAATTCACCCCTCCACTTT.